These 13 T cell receptor beta chains were all obtained from the same sample, sequenced in a study of cytomegalovirus exposure and HLA in healthy donors. It was with 60 Vbeta and 13 Jbeta primers that the PCR ran. Method: immunoSEQ multiplex PCR; TCRdb's copy keeps in-frame clones and lacks some. The sample consists of about 190,000 clones, roughly 80% of them appearing once. Sequenced sample: PBMCs. Receptor source: a woman between 18 and 29 years old in good health and CMV-seronegative.

CDR3 sequence: CASSLLAGANTGELFF. The CDR3 DNA follows: TGTGCCAGCAGTTTATTAGCGGGAGCCAACACCGGGGAGCTGTTTTTT. The chain carries TRBV27 and TRBJ2-2; 9 positions agree with TRBD2. Germline assignment: CDR1 MNHEY and CDR2 SMNVEV (reference sequence). The CDR3 is 16 amino acids. Germline trimming cut 1 base from V and 2 bases from J; bases unmatched to any gene: 2.

CDR3 in amino acids: CASSVQGRTSPLHF. As DNA, the CDR3 is TGTGCCAGCAGCGTCCAGGGAAGGACCTCACCCCTCCACTTT. The rearrangement links TRBV9 to TRBJ1-6; a possible D gene is TRBD1 (5 bases). From germline, CDR1 is SGDLS and CDR2 YYNGEE. V gave up 2 bases and J gave up 10 bases, with 13 bases separating them. This CDR3 is built from 14 residues.

This chain connects TRBV4-3 to TRBJ2-7, with 9 bases identical to TRBD2. Germline values: CDR1 LGHNA, CDR2 YSLEER. This CDR3 is 16 amino acids long. V was pared by 0 bases and J by 4 bases, with 7 bases of the junction left unmatched. In DNA form, the CDR3 reads TGCGCCAGCAGCCAAGAAGGGCGGGAGGGCCGATACGAGCAGTACTTC. This encodes CASSQEGREGRYEQYF.

This clone was recorded a few times. The V call is TRBV5-1, the J call TRBJ1-4; D call uncertain. Germline lookup yields CDR1 SGHRS and CDR2 YFSETQ. V was shortened by 4 bases and J by 6 bases, with 13 bases between the two germline ends. The CDR3 sequence is 14 residues long. CDR3 bases: TGCGCCAGCAGCATGCCCGGACTAGATGAAAAACTGTTTTTT. As protein: CASSMPGLDEKLFF.

V and J are TRBV5-1 and TRBJ1-2; 7 bases align to TRBD1. The V gene end was trimmed by 4 bases and the J gene end by 6 bases; junction bases not matched to a gene: 6. CDR1 is SGHRS and CDR2 is YFSETQ in the germline V gene. The CDR3 consists of 13 residues. The CDR3 is CASSPGTADGYTF. DNA of the CDR3: TGCGCCAGCAGCCCGGGGACAGCCGATGGCTACACCTTC. Using reference TRBV5-1 and TRBJ1-2 for the parts outside the CDR3, the full variable domain is KAGVTQTPRYLIKTRGQQVTLSCSPISGHRSVSWYQQTPGQGLQFLFEYFSETQRNKGNFPGRFSGRQFSNSRSEMNVSTLELGDSALYLCASSPGTADGYTFGSGTRLTVV.

The chain links TRBV2 to TRBJ2-7; D is undetermined. The CDR3 has 11 residues. Deletions cut 6 bases from V and 7 bases from J, with 10 bases between. Germline CDR1 and CDR2: SNHLY and FYNNEI. CDR3 nucleotides: TGTGCCAGCAGAGATAGTGGTGAGCAGTACTTC. This gives the protein CASRDSGEQYF.

V gene TRBV5-1 combines with J gene TRBJ2-2; D uncertain. The CDR3 covers 13 residues. V lost 4 bases, J lost 6 bases, and 10 bases lay in between. The V gene's germline CDR1 is SGHRS and CDR2 YFSETQ. The CDR3 sequence: CASSPVMSGELFF. CDR3 bases: TGCGCCAGCAGCCCCGTTATGTCCGGGGAGCTGTTTTTT.

The chain links TRBV10-1 to TRBJ2-1; 9 nucleotides agree with TRBD2. V gave up 5 bases and J gave up 5 bases; unmatched junction bases: 7. This CDR3 contains 15 residues. In germline, CDR1 is WNHNN, CDR2 SYGVQD (reference sequence). This chain's CDR3 is CASSRLADMNNEQFF. CDR3 DNA sequence: TGCGCCAGCAGTAGACTAGCGGATATGAACAATGAGCAGTTCTTC.

The gene calls are TRBV5-5 and TRBJ1-2, with D possibly being TRBD1 (6 bases). Deletions cut 1 base from V and 8 bases from J, with 15 bases between. This CDR3 comprises 14 residues. Germline V CDR1 and CDR2: SGHKS, YYEKEE (reference sequence). The CDR3 nucleotides are TGTGCCAGCAGCTTGCCTCTCACAGGGCGCGGCTACACCTTC. It translates to CASSLPLTGRGYTF.

This clone came up a few times. The chain couples TRBV7-9 to TRBJ1-2; D is unclear. Trimming pared 5 bases from V and 2 bases from J, leaving 15 bases between. CDR3 size: 15 residues. Per the germline V gene, CDR1 is SEHNR and CDR2 is FQNEAQ (reference sequence). The CDR3 DNA sequence: TGTGCCAGCAGCCCAAGCTTCACCCGGAACTATGGCTACACCTTC. Amino acid sequence: CASSPSFTRNYGYTF.

The J gene is TRBJ2-3, the V gene TRBV5-1; D possibly corresponds to TRBD2 (5 bases). The V end was cut by 4 bases, the J end by 4 bases, with 7 bases between. This CDR3 is built from 12 residues. Germline-derived CDR1 and CDR2 are SGHRS and YFSETQ. The CDR3 DNA reads as TGCGCCAGCAGCCCGGAGGCAGATACGCAGTATTTT. This encodes CASSPEADTQYF. Full variable domain (remainder filled in from reference TRBV5-1 and TRBJ2-3): KAGVTQTPRYLIKTRGQQVTLSCSPISGHRSVSWYQQTPGQGLQFLFEYFSETQRNKGNFPGRFSGRQFSNSRSEMNVSTLELGDSALYLCASSPEADTQYFGPGTRLTVL.

The chain has TRBV5-1 and TRBJ2-7, with a possible D match to TRBD2 (5 bases). Trimming took 0 bases from V and 6 from J, leaving 16 bases between them. The CDR3 totals 15 residues. The germline V gene has CDR1 SGHRS and CDR2 YFSETQ. CDR3 sequence reads: CASSLAGVKGSEQYF. As DNA, the CDR3 is TGCGCCAGCAGCTTGGCCGGGGTAAAAGGGAGCGAGCAGTACTTC.

J is TRBJ2-1 and V is TRBV10-1, with D possibly TRBD1 on 6 matching bases. V lost 6 bases, J lost 8 bases, and 14 bases lay in between. This CDR3 spans 13 amino acids. The germline V gene encodes CDR1 WNHNN and CDR2 SYGVQD (reference sequence). The CDR3 loop reads CASRDSPGDEQFF. The CDR3 DNA is TGCGCCAGCAGGGACAGCCCAGGCGATGAGCAGTTCTTC.